This TCR beta chain was obtained from a study of control samples from healthy donors and cancer patients. Libraries were prepared by immunoSEQ multiplex PCR; TCRdb keeps only in-frame clonotypes and omits some of them. The profile shows 200,000 or so clones, around 94% of them singletons. The CDR3 spans 16 residues. After removal of 6 bases from V and 4 bases from J, the junction contained 11 bases not matched to a gene. Per the germline V gene, CDR1 is SNHLY and CDR2 is FYNNEI. The V and J genes are TRBV2 and TRBJ1-4, with 7 bases matching TRBD1. This receptor was obtained from a man in his fifties or sixties in good health. Sequencing was carried out using blood. The CDR3 loop reads CASRVAGTADNEKLFF. The CDR3 coding sequence is TGTGCCAGCAGGGTCGCAGGGACAGCCGATAATGAAAAACTGTTTTTT.